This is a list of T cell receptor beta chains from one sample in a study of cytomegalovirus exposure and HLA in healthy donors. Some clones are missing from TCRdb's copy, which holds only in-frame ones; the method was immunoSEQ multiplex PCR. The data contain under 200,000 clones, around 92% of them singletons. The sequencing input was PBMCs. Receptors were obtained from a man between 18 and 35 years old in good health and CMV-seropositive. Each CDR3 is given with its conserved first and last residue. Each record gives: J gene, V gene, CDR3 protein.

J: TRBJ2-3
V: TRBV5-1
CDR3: CASSLRLAGGTDTQYF

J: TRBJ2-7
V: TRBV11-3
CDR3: CASSFRLETYEQYF

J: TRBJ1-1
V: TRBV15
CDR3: CATSRDLRQGAERNTEAFF

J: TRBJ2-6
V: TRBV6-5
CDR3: CASTISGANVLTF

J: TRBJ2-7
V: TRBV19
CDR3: CASSADRGFTYEQYF

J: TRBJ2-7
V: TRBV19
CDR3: CASSMGRDYEQYF

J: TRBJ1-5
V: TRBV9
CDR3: CASSQDRGHQPQHF

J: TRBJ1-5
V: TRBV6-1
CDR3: CASTGTGPNQPQHF

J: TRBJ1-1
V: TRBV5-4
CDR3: CASSLLPRNTEAFF

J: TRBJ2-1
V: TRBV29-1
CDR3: CSVRRQGGSYNEQFF

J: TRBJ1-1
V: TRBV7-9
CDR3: CASSLSDRDGTEAFF

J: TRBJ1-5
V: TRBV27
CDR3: CASSFEWSQPQHF

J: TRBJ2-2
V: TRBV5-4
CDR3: CASSRGSDTGELFF

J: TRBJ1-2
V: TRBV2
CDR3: CASSEATTGLGSGYTF

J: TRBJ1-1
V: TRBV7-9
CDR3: CASSLGIQGTTEAFF

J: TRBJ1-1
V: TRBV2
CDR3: CASNVAAVNTEAFF

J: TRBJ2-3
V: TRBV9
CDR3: CASSVDGRGRITDTQYF

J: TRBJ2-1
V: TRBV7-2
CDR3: CASSPLAGPTYNEQFF

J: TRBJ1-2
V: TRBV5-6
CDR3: CASSGDRGNYGYTF

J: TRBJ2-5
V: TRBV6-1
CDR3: CASSRDRSQETQYF

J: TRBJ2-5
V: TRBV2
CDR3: CASRGQSQETQYF

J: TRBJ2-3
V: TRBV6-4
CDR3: CASSRPGLVTDTQYF

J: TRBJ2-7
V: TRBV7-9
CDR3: CASSPAGGAYEQYF

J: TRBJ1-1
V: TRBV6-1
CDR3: CASSVTGEEAFF

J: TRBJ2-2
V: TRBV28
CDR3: CASSTSGRTGELFF

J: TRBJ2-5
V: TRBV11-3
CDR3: CASSLDGWSQETQYF

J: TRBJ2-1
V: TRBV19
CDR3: CASSISGIYNEQFF

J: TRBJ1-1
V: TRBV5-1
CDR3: CASSPLTGGTTEAFF

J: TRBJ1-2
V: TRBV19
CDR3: CASSTTQGDFSGYTF